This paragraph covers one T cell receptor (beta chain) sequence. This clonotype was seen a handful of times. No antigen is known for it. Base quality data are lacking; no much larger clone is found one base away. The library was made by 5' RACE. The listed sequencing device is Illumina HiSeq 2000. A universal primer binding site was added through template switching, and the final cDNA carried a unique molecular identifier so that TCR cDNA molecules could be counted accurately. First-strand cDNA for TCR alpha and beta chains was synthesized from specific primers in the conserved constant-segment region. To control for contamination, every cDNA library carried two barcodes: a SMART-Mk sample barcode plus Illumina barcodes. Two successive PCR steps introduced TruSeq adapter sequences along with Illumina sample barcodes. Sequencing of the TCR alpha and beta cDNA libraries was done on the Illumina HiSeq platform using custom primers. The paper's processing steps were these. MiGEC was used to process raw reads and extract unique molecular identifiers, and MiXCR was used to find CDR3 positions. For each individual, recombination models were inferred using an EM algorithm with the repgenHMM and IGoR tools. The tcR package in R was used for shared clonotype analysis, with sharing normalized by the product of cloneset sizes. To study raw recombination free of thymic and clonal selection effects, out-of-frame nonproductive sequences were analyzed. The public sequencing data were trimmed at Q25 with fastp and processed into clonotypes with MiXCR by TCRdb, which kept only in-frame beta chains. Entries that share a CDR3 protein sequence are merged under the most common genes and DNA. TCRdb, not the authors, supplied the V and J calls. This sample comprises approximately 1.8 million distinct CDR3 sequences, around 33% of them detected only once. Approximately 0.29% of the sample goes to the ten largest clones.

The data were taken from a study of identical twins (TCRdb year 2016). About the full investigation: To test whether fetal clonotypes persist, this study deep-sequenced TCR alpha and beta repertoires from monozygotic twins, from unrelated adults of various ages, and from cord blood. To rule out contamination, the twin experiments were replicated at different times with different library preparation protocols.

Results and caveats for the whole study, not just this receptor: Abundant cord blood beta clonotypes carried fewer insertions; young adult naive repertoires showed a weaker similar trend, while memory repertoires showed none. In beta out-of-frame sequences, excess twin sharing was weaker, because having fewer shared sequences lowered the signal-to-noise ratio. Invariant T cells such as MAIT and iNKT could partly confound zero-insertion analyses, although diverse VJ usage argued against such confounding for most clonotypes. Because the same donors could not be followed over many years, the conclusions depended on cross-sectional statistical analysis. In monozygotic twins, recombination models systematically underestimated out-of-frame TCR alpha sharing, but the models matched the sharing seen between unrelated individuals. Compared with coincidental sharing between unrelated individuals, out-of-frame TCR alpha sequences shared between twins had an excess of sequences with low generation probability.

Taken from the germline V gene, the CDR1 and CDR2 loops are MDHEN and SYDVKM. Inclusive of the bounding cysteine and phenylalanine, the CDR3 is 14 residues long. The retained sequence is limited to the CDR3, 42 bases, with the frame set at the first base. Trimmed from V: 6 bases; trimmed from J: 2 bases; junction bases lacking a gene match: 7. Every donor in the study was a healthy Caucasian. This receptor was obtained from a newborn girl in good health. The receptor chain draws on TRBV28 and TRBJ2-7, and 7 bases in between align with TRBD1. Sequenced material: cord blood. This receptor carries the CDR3 CASRGLQGTYEQYF. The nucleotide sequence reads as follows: TGTGCCAGCAGGGGCCTACAGGGGACCTACGAGCAGTACTTC. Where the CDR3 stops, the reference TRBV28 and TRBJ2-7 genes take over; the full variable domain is DVKVTQSSRYLVKRTGEKVFLECVQDMDHENMFWYRQDPGLGLRLIYFSYDVKMKEKGDIPEGYSVSREKKERFSLILESASTNQTSMYLCASRGLQGTYEQYFGPGTRLTVT.